This T cell receptor beta chain was profiled in a study of T cell repertoires and HLA-DP antigens. Study-level information: Versus self, one alloantigen differed at one groove amino acid, the other at ten.

After roughly 15 days' expansion, CD4+ cells were restimulated 20 to 30 h with HeLa expressing allogeneic DPB1. HeLa stimulator cells carried retrovirally transduced HLA-DPA1/DPB1, HLA-DM, invariant chain and CD80. Negative selection yielded untouched CD4+ T cells of average 97.7% purity. Untouched CD4+ T cells were bead-isolated at about 98% purity. Cultured samples were sequenced at survey resolution, targeting some 56,000 T cell genomes. Profiled with immunoSEQ multiplex PCR; TCRdb holds only in-frame clones, not every one. The data contain over 3,000 clones, less than 85% of them singletons. This CDR3 is built from 14 residues. V was clipped by 2 bases and J by 2 bases, with 10 bases between them. Germline CDR1 and CDR2: ENHRY and SYGVKD.

This TCR was sampled from a woman between 18 and 30 years old in good health and CMV-seronegative. The chain uses TRBV10-3 and TRBJ2-7; either TRBD1 or TRBD2 may fit D (5 bases each). The sequencing input was CD137- CD4+ T cells from cultured PBMCs. CDR3 amino acids: CAISEGGSTYEQYF. CDR3 DNA sequence: TGTGCCATCAGTGAGGGGGGATCCACCTACGAGCAGTACTTC.